This TCR beta chain was captured in a study of blood T cell repertoires in COVID-19. The germline V gene encodes CDR1 SQVTM and CDR2 ANQGSEA. The length of the CDR3 is 13 residues. Deletions cut 5 bases from V and 2 bases from J, with 12 bases between. TCRdb keeps only in-frame clones here, not all; method: immunoSEQ multiplex PCR. The profile shows 70,000 to 80,000 clones, 80% of them singletons. This receptor was identified in a human donor in a cohort sampled during active COVID-19. The specimen sequenced was peripheral blood. The chain is built from TRBV29-1 and TRBJ1-2; D not certain. CDR3 loop: CSVPLGGNYGYTF. The CDR3 coding sequence is TGCAGCGTTCCGCTTGGAGGGAACTATGGCTACACCTTC.